This record looks at one T cell receptor (beta chain) sequence and its context. The data were taken from a study of T cells in Graves' hyperthyroidism and ophthalmopathy. Germline V gene sequence: CDR1 SGHDT, CDR2 YYEEEE. The CDR3 has 16 residues. V lost 1 base, J lost 11 bases, and 15 bases stayed unmatched. From RNA transcripts, TCR beta CDR3 regions were amplified. The TCR CDR3 first-round RT-PCR relied on the HTBI primer set. TCRdb redid the calling of the multiplex PCR reads with MiXCR, one entry per CDR3 protein. The table records under 130,000 distinct CDR3 sequences, around 50% of them present only once.

This clonotype originated in a middle-aged man with Graves' hyperthyroidism. Sequenced material: blood. The chain recombines TRBV5-6 with TRBJ2-3; 8 bases agree with TRBD2. CDR3 DNA sequence: TGTGCCAGCAGCTTGACTAGCGGAGGGGGGATAGATGAGCAGTATTTT. Its protein product is CASSLTSGGGIDEQYF.